The T cell receptor (beta chain) described here comes from a study of long-term antiretroviral therapy in people with HIV. Study-wide context: Earliest sampling preceded the 2015 immediate-ART recommendation by about a decade.

In regard to this clone: The antigen remains unidentified.

Study results and caveats: HIV repertoires had narrower CDR3 length ranges than controls. The study found that diversity rose after ART but stayed below transplant donor controls.

Samples held roughly 0.95-10 million cryopreserved PBMC before DNA extraction. The assay used was immunoSEQ (version v3.0), run at survey level. Data came from immunoSEQ multiplex PCR; TCRdb stores just in-frame clones and leaves some out. The data hold about 23,000 clones, with around four fifths observed a single time. V dropped 0 bases and J dropped 3; count of bases not matched to a gene: 6. Germline-derived CDR1 and CDR2 are SGHDT and YYEEEE. CDR3 length: 16 residues. The sequencing used unsorted PBMCs, collected 1.6 years after starting antiretroviral therapy. This rearrangement joins TRBV5-6 to TRBJ1-2, with 9 bases lining up with TRBD1. The sequence came from a man aged 35 to 55 with HIV. This CDR3 reads CASSLAPTGGDYGYTF. DNA for the CDR3: TGTGCCAGCAGCTTGGCCCCGACAGGGGGTGACTATGGCTACACCTTC.